Sequencing of this TCR beta chain was carried out in a study of shared T cell receptors in the human thymus. CDR1 is SGHVS, CDR2 FQNEAQ, per germline. The V and J ends lost 3 bases and 5 bases, in that order; junction bases with no gene match: 8. The CDR3 extends over 16 amino acids. Assay: immunoSEQ multiplex PCR; the TCRdb copy retains only in-frame clones and omits some. This sample has roughly 550,000 clones, with more than 75% found just once. These data are also associated with another study on human thymus T cells. Per that study: The people who donated were healthy Finnish babies having corrective surgery for congenital heart defects. Resected material from corrective heart surgery provided the thymus tissue analysed. Thymic and blood repertoires appeared to show biased V and J gene usage. A high degree of thymic repertoire overlap among unrelated individuals was reported in related research.

What was sequenced was thymocytes. The clonotype originates from a boy in the first two years of life with a congenital heart defect. The genes are TRBV7-8 and TRBJ2-1; the match to TRBD2 covers 9 bases. The CDR3: CASSFGGRGQDNEQFF. The DNA for the CDR3 is TGTGCCAGCAGCTTCGGCGGGAGGGGTCAAGACAATGAGCAGTTCTTC.